Listed below are T cell receptor beta chains from one sample, sequenced in a study of cytomegalovirus exposure and HLA in healthy donors. Measured with immunoSEQ multiplex PCR; TCRdb has only the in-frame clones, and not every one. The table records tens of thousands of clones, approximately 78% of them present only once. Specimen: PBMCs. Source of these receptors: a woman aged 35 to 49 in good health and CMV-seropositive. The CDR3 runs from the conserved cysteine through the conserved F or W. Fields, in order: D gene, J gene, V gene, clone size, CDR3 protein, CDR3 DNA. D genes are given only for firm matches. Clone size is stated in some rows and not others, as once, few, many or a class when expanded.

>TRBD2|TRBJ2-2|TRBV5-1|.
CASSLSGKNTGELFF
TGCGCCAGCAGCCTTAGCGGGAAGAACACCGGGGAGCTGTTTTTT
>.|TRBJ2-7|TRBV7-6|.
CASSSSTDFSEQYF
TGTGCCAGCAGCTCTTCGACAGATTTCTCCGAGCAGTACTTC
>.|TRBJ2-1|TRBV7-6|.
CASSTTRTEYNEQFF
TGTGCCAGCAGCACGACCAGGACAGAGTACAATGAGCAGTTCTTC
>.|TRBJ1-2|TRBV20-1|.
CSARDQDGYTF
TGCAGTGCTAGAGACCAGGATGGCTACACCTTC
>.|TRBJ1-2|TRBV4-3|.
CASSQVTGVANYGYTF
TGCGCCAGCAGCCAAGTGACCGGGGTGGCCAACTATGGCTACACCTTC
>.|TRBJ2-1|TRBV4-2|.
CASSPTRSGKNEQFF
TGTGCCAGCAGCCCGACCAGATCAGGGAAGAATGAGCAGTTCTTC
>TRBD1|TRBJ1-1|TRBV9|few
CASSMDRGVSRTEAFF
TGTGCCAGCAGCATGGACAGGGGAGTTAGTAGAACTGAAGCTTTCTTT
>TRBD2|TRBJ2-1|TRBV4-2|.
CASSQRLAGYNEQFF
TGTGCCAGCAGTCAAAGACTAGCGGGTTACAATGAGCAGTTCTTC
>TRBD1|TRBJ2-7|TRBV7-9|.
CASSFLRTGPLSAYEQYF
TGTGCCAGCAGCTTTTTACGGACAGGGCCTCTTTCGGCCTACGAGCAGTACTTC
>TRBD1|TRBJ2-7|TRBV19|.
CASSQGAPNEQYF
TGTGCCAGTAGTCAGGGGGCACCAAACGAGCAGTACTTC
>.|TRBJ1-5|TRBV19|.
CASSKPQRVGDQPQHF
TGTGCCAGTAGTAAGCCCCAGCGGGTTGGGGATCAGCCCCAGCATTTT
>.|TRBJ1-5|TRBV14|.
CASSLRWQGHNQPQHF
TGTGCCAGCAGCCTGAGATGGCAGGGACACAATCAGCCCCAGCATTTT
>.|TRBJ2-1|TRBV14|once
CASSQDRVYNEQFF
TGTGCCAGCAGCCAAGATCGGGTCTACAATGAGCAGTTCTTC
>.|TRBJ1-5|TRBV19|.
CASSIAARFNQPQHF
TGTGCCAGTAGTATAGCCGCCAGATTCAATCAGCCCCAGCATTTT
>TRBD2|TRBJ2-7|TRBV4-3|.
CASSQEAGGTYEQYF
TGCGCCAGCAGCCAAGAAGCGGGAGGTACATACGAGCAGTACTTC
>.|TRBJ1-3|TRBV28|.
CASTQGASGNTIYF
TGTGCCAGCACCCAAGGGGCATCTGGAAACACCATATATTTT
>.|TRBJ1-5|TRBV18|once
CASSPSQRGGAGQPQHF
TGTGCCAGCTCGCCCAGCCAACGGGGGGGCGCCGGTCAGCCCCAGCATTTT